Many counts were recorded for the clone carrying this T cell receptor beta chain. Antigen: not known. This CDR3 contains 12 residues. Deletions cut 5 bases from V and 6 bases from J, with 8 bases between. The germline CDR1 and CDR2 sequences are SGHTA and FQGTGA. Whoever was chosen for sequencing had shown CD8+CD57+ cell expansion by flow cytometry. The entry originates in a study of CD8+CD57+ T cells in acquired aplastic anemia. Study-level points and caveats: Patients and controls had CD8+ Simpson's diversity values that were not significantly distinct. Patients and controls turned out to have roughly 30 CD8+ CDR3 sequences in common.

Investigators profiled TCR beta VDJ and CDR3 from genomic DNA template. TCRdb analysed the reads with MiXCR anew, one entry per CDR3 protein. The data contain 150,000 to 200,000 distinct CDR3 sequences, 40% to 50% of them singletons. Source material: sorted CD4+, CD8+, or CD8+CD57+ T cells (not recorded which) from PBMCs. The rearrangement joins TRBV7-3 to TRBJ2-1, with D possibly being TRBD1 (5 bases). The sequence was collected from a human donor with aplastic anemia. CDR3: CASSPDTNEQFF. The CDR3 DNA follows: TGTGCCAGCAGCCCGGACACCAATGAGCAGTTCTTC.